One sample yielded the 10 T cell receptor beta chains listed below, sequenced in a study of T cell changes during pregnancy in multiple sclerosis. Only in-frame clones appear in the TCRdb table, and some are missing; sequencing was by immunoSEQ multiplex PCR. The sample includes 64,000 or so clones, about 96% of them seen just once. The sample in question was CD8+ T cells from peripheral blood mononuclear cells, obtained after pregnancy. The receptors were gathered from a female donor with multiple sclerosis, enrolled in a pregnancy study.

V and J are TRBV20-1 and TRBJ2-7, with D maybe TRBD2 (6 bases). The germline CDR1 and CDR2 sequences are DFQATT and SNEGSKA (reference sequence). The CDR3 sequence is 11 residues long. V was cut by 3 bases and J by 4 bases, with 7 bases left in between. This CDR3 is CSASGGYEQYF. The CDR3, as DNA: TGCAGTGCTAGTGGGGGGTACGAGCAGTACTTC.

V is TRBV5-4 and J is TRBJ2-1; no clear D. Germline-derived CDR1 and CDR2 are SGHNT and YYREEE (reference sequence). The V end was cut by 3 bases, the J end by 4 bases, with 8 bases between. There are 13 residues in the CDR3. For the CDR3, the DNA is TGTGCCAGCAGCTCGTCCGGGTACAATGAGCAGTTCTTC. The encoded protein is CASSSSGYNEQFF.

The chain has TRBV7-9 and TRBJ1-1, with 9 positions matching TRBD1. CDR3 length equals 15 residues. J gave up 1 base and V 5 bases, and 5 bases lay outside the gene matches. Germline V CDR1 and CDR2: SEHNR, FQNEAQ (reference sequence). In nucleotides, the CDR3 is TGTGCCAGCAGCCACGGACAGGGGACGAACACTGAAGCTTTCTTT. Amino acid sequence: CASSHGQGTNTEAFF. The full variable domain, with the rest looked up from reference TRBV7-9 and TRBJ1-1, is DTGVSQNPRHKITKRGQNVTFRCDPISEHNRLYWYRQTLGQGPEFLTYFQNEAQLEKSRLLSDRFSAERPKGSFSTLEIQRTEQGDSAMYLCASSHGQGTNTEAFFGQGTRLTVV.

The chain is built from TRBV7-2 and TRBJ2-1; 12 bases match TRBD2. Trimming at V came to 4 bases and at J to 9 bases, leaving 10 bases not matched to a gene. Germline V gene sequence: CDR1 SGHTA, CDR2 FQGNSA. The CDR3 is 16 residues long. The CDR3, as DNA: TGTGCCAGCAGCTCTAGCGGGAGGGCGCCCCTCGGTGAGCAGTTCTTC. It is translated as CASSSSGRAPLGEQFF.

Of note for this clone: A junction boundary mismatches the germline segment, possibly from a read error. The chain joins TRBV2 to TRBJ2-7; perhaps TRBD2 as D (5 bases). CDR3 length: 11 amino acids. CDR1 and CDR2 (germline): SNHLY, FYNNEI. This CDR3 is CAIKGVAEQHF. The CDR3 DNA sequence: TGTGCCATCAAGGGAGTTGCCGAGCAGCACTTC.

J is TRBJ2-5 and V is TRBV5-6; 7 bases align to TRBD2. The trim removed 6 bases at V and 3 bases at J, leaving 14 bases unmatched. CDR3 length: 16 residues. Germline CDR1 and CDR2: SGHDT and YYEEEE. The DNA of the CDR3 is TGTGCCAGCAACTTTCCGGGCGGCGGGAGCGAAGAGACCCAGTACTTC. Residues: CASNFPGGGSEETQYF.

As for this clone: Other nucleotide sequences in the sample specify the same CDR3. V and J are TRBV2 and TRBJ2-1, with 7 bases aligning to TRBD1. Trimming took 6 bases from V and 4 from J; bases not matched to a gene: 0. From germline, CDR1 is SNHLY and CDR2 FYNNEI. The CDR3 loop spans 12 amino acids. The CDR3 sequence is CASRDRYNEQFF. The CDR3 coding sequence is TGTGCCAGCAGGGACAGGTACAATGAGCAGTTCTTC.

J is TRBJ2-1 and V is TRBV5-6; weak D call: TRBD1 (6 bases). Germline assignment: CDR1 SGHDT and CDR2 YYEEEE. V lost 2 bases and J 4 bases, leaving 10 bases between the germline ends. The CDR3 runs to 14 residues. The CDR3 region has the DNA TGTGCCAGCAGCTTCCGGGACAAATACAATGAGCAGTTCTTC. It yields the protein CASSFRDKYNEQFF.

This chain uses TRBV4-3 with TRBJ2-3, with TRBD1 matching 8 bases. V shed 0 bases, J shed 2 bases, and the junction held 1 base outside the gene matches. The length of the CDR3 is 15 residues. Germline V gives CDR1 LGHNA, CDR2 YSLEER. The CDR3, as DNA: TGCGCCAGCAGCCAAGACAGGGGGCCCACAGATACGCAGTATTTT. Residues: CASSQDRGPTDTQYF.

The chain uses TRBV15 and TRBJ2-7; D is unclear. Germline V gene lookup returns CDR1 LNHNV and CDR2 YYDKDF (reference sequence). The CDR3 loop spans 13 amino acids. Trimming removed 6 bases at V and 0 bases at J, with 9 bases between. The CDR3 bases are TGTGCCACCAGTACCCAGATCTCCTACGAGCAGTACTTC. It translates to CATSTQISYEQYF.